This passage covers 25 T cell receptor beta chains from one sample sequenced in a study of technical replicates of blood from several donors. Sequencing was performed with immunoSEQ multiplex PCR; in TCRdb, only in-frame clones are kept and a portion is missing. The sample carries tens of thousands of clones, 85% to 95% recorded once. The sequenced sample was PBMCs. Receptors originate from a human donor in good health. Some clones in this sample may be carry-over from other donors' samples.

The chain combines TRBV4-3 with TRBJ2-3, with 8 bases lining up with TRBD1. Trimming removed 3 bases from V and 2 bases from J; junction bases left unmatched: 1. CDR1 and CDR2 (germline): LGHNA, YSLEER. The CDR3 extends over 14 amino acids. The CDR3 sequence is CASSQDRATDTQYF. Written as DNA, the CDR3 is TGCGCCAGCAGCCAGGACAGGGCCACAGATACGCAGTATTTT.

The rearrangement uses TRBV6-1 and TRBJ2-2; D might be TRBD1 (5 bases). Germline assignment: CDR1 MNHNS and CDR2 SASEGT. CDR3 length: 15 amino acids. V shed 2 bases and J shed 4 bases, with 11 bases lying between them. The CDR3 nucleotides read TGTGCCAGCAGTGAATCTGAAGGGGCCACCGGGGAGCTGTTTTTT. This encodes CASSESEGATGELFF.

The chain couples TRBV11-2 to TRBJ1-4; TRBD1 aligns across 9 bases. The germline gives CDR1 SGHAT, CDR2 FQNNGV. V shed 5 bases and J 0 bases; nucleotides not matched to a gene: 4. The CDR3 runs to 16 residues. The CDR3 sequence: CASSPRTGATNEKLFF. The CDR3 region has the DNA TGTGCCAGCAGCCCGCGGACAGGGGCAACTAATGAAAAACTGTTTTTT.

V and J are TRBV6-5 and TRBJ1-2, with 7 nucleotides matching TRBD1. Germline loops: CDR1 MNHEY, CDR2 SVGAGI. V shed 0 bases and J 3 bases; nucleotides not matched to a gene: 7. The CDR3 runs 16 residues. The CDR3 loop reads CASSYSTGKFDYGYTF. DNA for the CDR3: TGTGCCAGCAGTTACTCGACAGGGAAGTTTGACTATGGCTACACCTTC.

This chain joins TRBV5-1 and TRBJ2-7, with 8 bases that match TRBD1. CDR1 SGHRS and CDR2 YFSETQ come from the germline V gene. Trimming at V came to 3 bases and at J to 0 bases, leaving 5 bases not matched to a gene. The CDR3 runs 15 residues. The CDR3 loop reads CASSSVTGGSYEQYF. CDR3 DNA sequence: TGCGCCAGCAGCTCTGTTACAGGGGGCTCCTACGAGCAGTACTTC.

The V gene is TRBV7-2, the J gene TRBJ2-5; D perhaps matches TRBD2 (5 bases). CDR1 is SGHTA, CDR2 FQGNSA, per germline. Trimming left V 2 bases short and J 5 bases short, with 15 bases between. CDR3 length: 15 amino acids. The CDR3 loop reads CASSLNVARRETQYF. CDR3 bases: TGTGCCAGCAGCTTAAACGTCGCGAGGAGGGAGACCCAGTACTTC.

A single count supports this clone. The J gene is TRBJ2-7, the V gene TRBV6-5; D is undetermined. V was trimmed by 0 bases and J by 0 bases, leaving 12 bases between them. The CDR3 sequence is 16 residues long. CDR1 and CDR2 from the germline V gene are MNHEY and SVGAGI. The CDR3 sequence is CASSYSAGISSYEQYF. The CDR3 DNA follows: TGTGCCAGCAGTTACTCGGCAGGTATAAGCTCCTACGAGCAGTACTTC.

This chain uses TRBV4-3 with TRBJ1-1, with 7 bases that match TRBD1. The CDR3 covers 14 residues. Germline V gene sequence: CDR1 LGHNA, CDR2 YSLEER. The V and J ends lost 1 base and 3 bases, in that order; junction bases with no gene match: 2. The CDR3 DNA reads TGCGCCAGCAGCCAAGTCAGGGGGGACACTGAAGCTTTCTTT. Amino acids: CASSQVRGDTEAFF.

V usage is TRBV4-3 and J usage is TRBJ2-3, with 9 bases aligning to TRBD2. The CDR3 consists of 16 residues. J gave up 4 bases and V 2 bases, and 7 bases lay outside the gene matches. Germline V CDR1 and CDR2: LGHNA, YSLEER. The CDR3 sequence: CASSQSFSGGPDTQYF. Here the CDR3 DNA reads TGCGCCAGCAGCCAAAGTTTTAGCGGGGGTCCAGATACGCAGTATTTT.

The genes are TRBV20-1 and TRBJ2-1, with D hard to call. With 2 bases removed from V and 6 bases from J, the gap between germline ends came to 5 bases. The germline V gene has CDR1 DFQATT and CDR2 SNEGSKA (reference sequence). CDR3 length: 11 residues. The CDR3 bases are TGCAGTGCTAGAAGCTCCAATGAGCAGTTCTTC. Translating gives CSARSSNEQFF.

The J gene is TRBJ1-1, the V gene TRBV7-2; weak D call: TRBD1 (5 bases). V lost 7 bases and J 1 base, leaving 13 bases between the germline ends. From germline, CDR1 is SGHTA and CDR2 FQGNSA. The CDR3 loop spans 14 amino acids. The CDR3 nucleotides are TGTGCCAGCACCATAGGGAGGGGGAACACTGAAGCTTTCTTT. It translates to CASTIGRGNTEAFF. The full variable domain, rest sourced from reference TRBV7-2 and TRBJ1-1, is GAGVSQSPSNKVTEKGKDVELRCDPISGHTALYWYRQSLGQGLEFLIYFQGNSAPDKSGLPSDRFSAERTGGSVSTLTIQRTQQEDSAVYLCASTIGRGNTEAFFGQGTRLTVV.

The chain uses TRBV7-2 and TRBJ1-4, with a weak D call TRBD1 (6 bases). This CDR3 has 15 residues. Between the trimmed V and J ends, which lost 5 bases and 5 bases, there was a span of 15 bases. Germline loops: CDR1 SGHTA, CDR2 FQGNSA. The CDR3 bases are TGTGCCAGCAGCCCAGAGGGACAACAAAATGAAAAACTGTTTTTT. As protein: CASSPEGQQNEKLFF.

The chain is built from TRBV21-1 and TRBJ1-5; TRBD1 is the table's D call, not checked against the DNA. TRBV21-1 is described as a pseudogene. The CDR3 totals 17 residues. Here the CDR3 reads CASSKEGTGWSNQPQHF. CDR3 coding DNA: TGTGCCAGCAGCAAAGAGGGAACAGGGTGGAGCAATCAGCCCCAGCATTTT.

The chain employs TRBV5-4 and TRBJ2-7, with D possibly matching TRBD2 (6 bases). Trimming stripped 3 bases from V and 5 bases from J, with 18 bases between. The CDR3 is 15 amino acids. Germline V lookup: CDR1 SGHNT, CDR2 YYREEE (reference sequence). The CDR3 DNA reads TGTGCCAGCAGCTCTCAGGCGGGGAGCTTCCACGAGCAGTACTTC. Residues: CASSSQAGSFHEQYF.

The V call is TRBV27, the J call TRBJ2-6; no firm D call. The germline gives CDR1 MNHEY, CDR2 SMNVEV (reference sequence). CDR3 length equals 15 residues. V lost 2 bases to trimming and J lost 2 bases, with 7 bases between them. The chain's CDR3 is CASSLKAAGANVLTF. As DNA, the CDR3 is TGTGCCAGCAGTTTAAAAGCTGCTGGGGCCAACGTCCTGACTTTC.

The chain is built from TRBV13 and TRBJ1-3; 9 bases are shared with TRBD1. With 7 bases clipped from V and 4 bases from J, the junction kept 8 bases outside the gene matches. The CDR3 is 15 residues long. Germline V gene data show CDR1 as PRHDT and CDR2 as FYEKMQ (reference sequence). The CDR3 DNA follows: TGTGCCAGCACGGCAAACAGGGGGCGAGGAAACACCATATATTTT. This encodes CASTANRGRGNTIYF.

The chain joins TRBV4-1 to TRBJ2-7; a possible D gene is TRBD1 (5 bases). Germline CDR1 MGHRA, CDR2 YSYEKL. Trimming cost V 3 bases and J 1 base, with 16 bases left between them. This CDR3 spans 16 amino acids. The CDR3 bases are TGCGCCAGCAGCCAGGATTGGCCAGGGCTATCCTACGAGCAGTACTTC. Translation: CASSQDWPGLSYEQYF.

The rearrangement links TRBV5-4 to TRBJ2-7; no definite D call. CDR3 length equals 14 residues. V dropped 4 bases and J dropped 9 bases, with 20 bases sitting between them. The germline V gene encodes CDR1 SGHNT and CDR2 YYREEE (reference sequence). The CDR3 DNA sequence: TGTGCCAGCAGCCAGCGATCGGGTGGCTCCCGGCAGTACTTC. Its translation is CASSQRSGGSRQYF.

This clone came up once. The chain uses TRBV4-1 and TRBJ2-1; unclear D gene. V lost 0 bases and J 1 base, leaving 10 bases between the germline ends. Germline CDR1 and CDR2: MGHRA and YSYEKL. There are 16 residues in the CDR3. The CDR3 DNA is TGCGCCAGCAGCCAAGATATTACCAGGTCCTACAATGAGCAGTTCTTC. It encodes CASSQDITRSYNEQFF.

V is TRBV29-1 and J is TRBJ1-6, with TRBD1 matching 7 bases. V trimming: 6 bases; J trimming: 9 bases; junction bases outside the gene matches: 8. Germline V gene data show CDR1 as SQVTM and CDR2 as ANQGSEA. This CDR3 is 13 amino acids long. The CDR3 loop reads CSVAQGLGSPLHF. CDR3 bases: TGCAGCGTAGCACAGGGGTTAGGTTCACCCCTCCACTTT.

This chain joins TRBV4-3 and TRBJ2-1; D is uncertain. Trimming left V 0 bases short and J 0 bases short, with 9 bases between. Per germline, CDR1 LGHNA and CDR2 YSLEER. This CDR3 region has 16 residues. DNA of the CDR3: TGCGCCAGCAGCCAAGAACTGATTAGCTCCTACAATGAGCAGTTCTTC. Translation: CASSQELISSYNEQFF.

V gene TRBV30 combines with J gene TRBJ1-6, with D possibly being TRBD1 (5 bases). Germline CDR1 is GTSNPN and CDR2 is SVGIG (reference sequence). V dropped 5 bases and J dropped 1 base, with 9 bases sitting between them. The CDR3 sequence is 14 residues long. The CDR3 protein is CAWQGGSYNSPLHF. DNA for the CDR3: TGTGCCTGGCAGGGTGGGTCCTATAATTCACCCCTCCACTTT.

J is TRBJ2-7 and V is TRBV7-9; 11 nucleotides agree with TRBD2. V was pared by 4 bases and J by 6 bases, with 8 bases of the junction left unmatched. CDR3 length: 15 amino acids. In germline, CDR1 is SEHNR, CDR2 FQNEAQ (reference sequence). Here the CDR3 reads CASSSLAGGPLEQYF. CDR3 coding DNA: TGTGCCAGCAGCTCTTTAGCGGGAGGGCCGCTCGAGCAGTACTTC.

V and J are TRBV6-5 and TRBJ1-5; D is uncertain. In germline, CDR1 is MNHEY, CDR2 SVGAGI. This CDR3 region has 14 residues. V lost 6 bases to trimming and J lost 2 bases, with 11 bases between them. The CDR3 protein is CASRGGGGNQPQHF. The CDR3, as DNA: TGTGCCAGCAGAGGAGGCGGGGGCAATCAGCCCCAGCATTTT.

The V call is TRBV7-2, the J call TRBJ2-5, with 10 bases fitting TRBD2. With 4 bases clipped from V and 4 bases from J, the junction kept 6 bases outside the gene matches. Per the germline V gene, CDR1 is SGHTA and CDR2 is FQGNSA. CDR3 size: 15 residues. CDR3 bases: TGTGCCAGCAGCTCAAGCGGGGGGGCCGGAGAGACCCAGTACTTC. It yields the protein CASSSSGGAGETQYF.